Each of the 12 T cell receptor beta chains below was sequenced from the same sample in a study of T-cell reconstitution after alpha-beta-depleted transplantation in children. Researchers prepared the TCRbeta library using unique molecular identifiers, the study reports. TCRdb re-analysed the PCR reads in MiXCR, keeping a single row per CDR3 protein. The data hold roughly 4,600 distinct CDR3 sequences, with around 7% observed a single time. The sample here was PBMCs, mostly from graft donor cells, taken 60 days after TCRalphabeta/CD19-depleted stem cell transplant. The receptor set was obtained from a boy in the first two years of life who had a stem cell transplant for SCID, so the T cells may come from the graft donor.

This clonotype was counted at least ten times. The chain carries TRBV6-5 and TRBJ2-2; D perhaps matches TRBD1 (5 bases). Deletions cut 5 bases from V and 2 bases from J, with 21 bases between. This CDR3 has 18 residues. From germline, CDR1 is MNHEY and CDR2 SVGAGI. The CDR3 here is CASSPPAHRYQNTGELFF. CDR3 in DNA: TGTGCCAGCAGTCCCCCAGCCCACAGGTACCAAAACACCGGGGAGCTGTTTTTT.

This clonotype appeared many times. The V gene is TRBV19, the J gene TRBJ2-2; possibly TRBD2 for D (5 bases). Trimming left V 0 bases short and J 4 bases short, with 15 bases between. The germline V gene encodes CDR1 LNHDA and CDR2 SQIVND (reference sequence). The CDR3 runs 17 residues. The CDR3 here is CASSIDRRGSGTGELFF. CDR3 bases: TGTGCCAGTAGTATAGATCGTCGGGGATCGGGCACCGGGGAGCTGTTTTTT.

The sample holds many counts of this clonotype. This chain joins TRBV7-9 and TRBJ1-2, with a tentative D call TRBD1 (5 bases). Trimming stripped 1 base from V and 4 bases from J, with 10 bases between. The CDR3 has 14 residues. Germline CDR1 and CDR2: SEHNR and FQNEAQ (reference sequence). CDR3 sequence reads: CASSLVRVVYGYTF. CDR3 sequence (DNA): TGTGCCAGCAGCTTAGTCAGGGTTGTCTATGGCTACACCTTC.

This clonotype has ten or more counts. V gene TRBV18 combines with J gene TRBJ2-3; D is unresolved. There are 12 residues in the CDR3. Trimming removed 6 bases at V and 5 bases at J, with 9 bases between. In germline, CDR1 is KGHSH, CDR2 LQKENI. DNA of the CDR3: TGTGCCAGCTCGCGGACCTTAGATACGCAGTATTTT. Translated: CASSRTLDTQYF. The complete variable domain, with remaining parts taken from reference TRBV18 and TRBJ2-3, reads NAGVMQNPRHLVRRRGQEARLRCSPMKGHSHVYWYRQLPEEGLKFMVYLQKENIIDESGMPKERFSAEFPKEGPSILRIQQVVRGDSAAYFCASSRTLDTQYFGPGTRLTVL.

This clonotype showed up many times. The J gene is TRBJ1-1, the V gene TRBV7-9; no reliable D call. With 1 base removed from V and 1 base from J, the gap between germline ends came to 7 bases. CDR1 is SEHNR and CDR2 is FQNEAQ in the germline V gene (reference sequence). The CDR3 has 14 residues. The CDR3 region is CASSLGVPNTEAFF. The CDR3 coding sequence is TGTGCCAGCAGCTTAGGGGTCCCGAACACTGAAGCTTTCTTT.

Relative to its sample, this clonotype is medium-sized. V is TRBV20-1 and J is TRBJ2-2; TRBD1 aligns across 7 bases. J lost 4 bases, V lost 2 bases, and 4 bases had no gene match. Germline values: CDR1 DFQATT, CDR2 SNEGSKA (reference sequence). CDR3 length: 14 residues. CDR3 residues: CSARRRGSTGELFF. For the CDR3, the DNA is TGCAGTGCTAGACGCAGGGGGAGCACCGGGGAGCTGTTTTTT.

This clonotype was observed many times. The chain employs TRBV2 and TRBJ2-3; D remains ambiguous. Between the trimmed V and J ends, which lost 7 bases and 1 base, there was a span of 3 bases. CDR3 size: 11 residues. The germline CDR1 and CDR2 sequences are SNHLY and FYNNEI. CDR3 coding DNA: TGTGCCAGCACTTGCACAGATACGCAGTATTTT. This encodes CASTCTDTQYF.

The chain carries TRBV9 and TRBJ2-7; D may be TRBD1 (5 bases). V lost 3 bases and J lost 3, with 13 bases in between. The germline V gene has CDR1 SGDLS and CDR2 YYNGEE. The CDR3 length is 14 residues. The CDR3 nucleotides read TGTGCCAGCAGCGCCGAGCCAGGACACTACGAGCAGTACTTC. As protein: CASSAEPGHYEQYF.

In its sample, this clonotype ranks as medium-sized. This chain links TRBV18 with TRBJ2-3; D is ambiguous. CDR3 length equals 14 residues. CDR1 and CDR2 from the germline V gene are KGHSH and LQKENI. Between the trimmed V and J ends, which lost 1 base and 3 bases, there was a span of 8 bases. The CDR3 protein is CASSPRPTTDTQYF. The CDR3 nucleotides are TGTGCCAGCTCACCACGGCCTACGACAGATACGCAGTATTTT.

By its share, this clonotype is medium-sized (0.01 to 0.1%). In DNA, the CDR3 is TGTGCCAGCAGCCCGACAGGGGATAATCCTTCAAGCTCCTACGAGCAGTACTTC. This encodes CASSPTGDNPSSSYEQYF. This rearrangement joins TRBV5-8 to TRBJ2-7; TRBD1 matches 8 bases. Trimming took 4 bases from V and 0 from J; bases not matched to a gene: 15. Looked up from germline, CDR1 is SGHTS and CDR2 is YDEGEE. The CDR3 runs 18 residues.

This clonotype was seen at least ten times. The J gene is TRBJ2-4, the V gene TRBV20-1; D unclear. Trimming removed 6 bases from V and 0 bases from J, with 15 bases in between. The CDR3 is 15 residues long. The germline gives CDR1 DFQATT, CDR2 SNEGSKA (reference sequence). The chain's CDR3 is CSAEGYLLAKNIQYF. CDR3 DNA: TGCAGTGCCGAAGGGTATCTCCTAGCCAAAAACATTCAGTACTTC.

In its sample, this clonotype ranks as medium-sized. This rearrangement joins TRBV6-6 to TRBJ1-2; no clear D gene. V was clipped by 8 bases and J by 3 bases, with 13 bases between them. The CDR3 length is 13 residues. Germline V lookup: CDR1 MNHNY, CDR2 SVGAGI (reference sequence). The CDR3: CASRGLFHYGYTF. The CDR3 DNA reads TGTGCCAGCCGAGGTCTCTTCCACTATGGCTACACCTTC.